These T cell receptor beta chains were read from a single sample in a study of shared clonotypes between healthy human individuals. The assay was immunoSEQ multiplex PCR, and TCRdb's table has in-frame clones only and misses some. The sample contains some 2 million clones, about 95% of which appear only once. Input material: naive CD8+ T cells sorted from blood. Receptors were obtained from a young man in good health. Both conserved end residues are part of each CDR3. The order of the fields is V gene, clone size, D gene, J gene, CDR3 protein, CDR3 DNA. The D gene is left open where the match is weak. Rows may omit the clone size; those that give it use once, few, many or a size class.

TRBV5-1	NA	TRBD2	TRBJ2-3	CASSLESGGTDTQYF	TGCGCCAGCAGCTTGGAGTCGGGGGGAACAGATACGCAGTATTTT
TRBV2	NA	TRBD2	TRBJ2-2	CASSELGLARANTGELFF	TGTGCCAGCAGTGAACTTGGACTAGCGCGAGCGAACACCGGGGAGCTGTTTTTT
TRBV6-5	once	TRBD2	TRBJ2-7	CASSYGGSTYEQYF	TGTGCCAGCAGTTACGGCGGGAGTACCTACGAGCAGTACTTC
TRBV10-1	NA	TRBD1	TRBJ2-3	CASSRGPADTQYF	TGCGCCAGCAGTAGGGGGCCGGCAGATACGCAGTATTTT
TRBV13	NA	NA	TRBJ2-1	CASSWGGDNEQFF	TGTGCCAGCAGCTGGGGCGGGGACAATGAGCAGTTCTTC
TRBV6-1	NA	NA	TRBJ1-1	CASSVTTLNTEAFF	TGTGCCAGCAGTGTGACAACTTTGAACACTGAAGCTTTCTTT
TRBV2	NA	NA	TRBJ1-6	CASSEAGGTNSPLHF	TGTGCCAGCAGTGAAGCAGGGGGAACGAATTCACCCCTCCACTTT
TRBV7-2	NA	NA	TRBJ1-5	CASSLRDPYSNQPQHF	TGTGCCAGCAGCTTACGGGACCCTTATAGCAATCAGCCCCAGCATTTT
TRBV10-3	NA	NA	TRBJ1-1	CAISDSLDGHTEAFF	TGTGCCATCAGTGATTCCCTCGACGGCCACACTGAAGCTTTCTTT
TRBV21-1	NA	NA	TRBJ2-5	CASRKLGPVRETQYF	TGTGCCAGCAGGAAGCTAGGACCGGTCCGAGAGACCCAGTACTTC